This TCR beta chain was sequenced in a study of blood T cell repertoires in COVID-19. Study-wide context: Acute-phase and convalescent COVID-19 samples originated in the United States, Italy and Spain.

With 8 bases removed from V and 3 bases from J, the gap between germline ends came to 14 bases. The CDR3 loop spans 13 amino acids. CDR1 and CDR2 (germline): ENHRY, SYGVKD. Here immunoSEQ multiplex PCR was the method, and the copy in TCRdb shows in-frame clones only, minus some. The sample yields about 240,000 clones, 70% to 90% seen once. The V call is TRBV10-3, the J call TRBJ2-7; TRBD1 is a possible D gene (5 bases). The sample taken for sequencing was PBMCs or T cells enriched from blood (not recorded which). This TCR came from a woman between 40 and 50 years old with acute COVID-19. Here the CDR3 reads CAISAGQGYEQYF. As DNA, the CDR3 is TGTGCCATCTCTGCAGGACAAGGCTACGAGCAGTACTTC.